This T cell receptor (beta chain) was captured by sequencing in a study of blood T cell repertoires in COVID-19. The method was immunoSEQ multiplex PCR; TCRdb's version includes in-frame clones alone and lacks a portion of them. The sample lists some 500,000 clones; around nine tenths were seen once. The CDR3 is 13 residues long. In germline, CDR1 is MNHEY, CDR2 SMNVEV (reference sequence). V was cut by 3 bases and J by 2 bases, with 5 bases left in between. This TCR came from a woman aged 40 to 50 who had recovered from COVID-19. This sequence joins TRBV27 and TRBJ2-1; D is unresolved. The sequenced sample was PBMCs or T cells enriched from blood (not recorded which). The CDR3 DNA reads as TGTGCCAGCAGTTTGCCAGCCTACAATGAGCAGTTCTTC. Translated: CASSLPAYNEQFF.